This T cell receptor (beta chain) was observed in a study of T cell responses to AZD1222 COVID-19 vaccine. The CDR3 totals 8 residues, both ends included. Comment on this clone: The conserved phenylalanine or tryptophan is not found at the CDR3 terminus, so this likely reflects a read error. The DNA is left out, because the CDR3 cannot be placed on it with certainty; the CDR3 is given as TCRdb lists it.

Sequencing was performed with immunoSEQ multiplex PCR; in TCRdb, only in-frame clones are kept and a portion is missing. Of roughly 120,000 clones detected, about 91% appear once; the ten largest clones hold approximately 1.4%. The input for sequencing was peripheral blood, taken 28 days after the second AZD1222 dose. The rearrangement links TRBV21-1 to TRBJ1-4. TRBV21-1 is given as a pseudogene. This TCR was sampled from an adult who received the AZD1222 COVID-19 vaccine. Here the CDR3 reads CASSKGGA.